This section outlines one TCR beta chain sequence together with its context. Its antigen specificity is not known. The sample holds no much larger clone one base away, and base qualities are not on file. Untouched CD4+ T cells were isolated from Ficoll-separated PBMC by magnetic bead negative selection, reaching an average purity of around 98%. Untouched CD4+ T cells were isolated from Ficoll-separated PBMC with magnetic beads, reaching about 98% purity with negligible CD8+ contamination. Peripheral blood mononuclear cells were supplied by the buffy coats of three healthy blood donors, who served as the study donors. All three donors were CMV seronegative. Genomic DNA was extracted with the DNeasy Blood & Tissue Kit. Genomic DNA from sorted CD137+CD4+ cells and from pre-culture CD4+ baseline samples of each subject was subjected to TCRB sequencing. V sheds 6 bases and J sheds 4 bases, leaving 20 bases between their ends. The CDR3 covers 16 residues, taking in both the cysteine and the phenylalanine. Solely the CDR3 DNA is kept, with 48 bases framed from the first base. CDR1 and CDR2 are read off the germline V gene as LGHNT and FRNRAP.

TCRB CDR3 regions were amplified with the immunoSEQ multiplex PCR using forward primers for 54 TRBV segments and reverse primers for 13 TRBJ segments. For pre-culture CD4+ samples, sequencing was done at deep resolution with a target of about 210,000 T cell genomes. Sequencing of amplicons was performed on an Illumina HiSeq System, and 87 bp reads covering the CDR3 were generated. Per the original workflow: PCR and sequencing errors in the reads were corrected, and alignment to IMGT reference sequences was used to define CDR3 regions. Template and unique rearrangement counts were estimated using synthetic template pools. Clonality was computed by subtracting Pielou's evenness from 1. The Daley-Smith estimator was used to estimate richness. Repertoire overlap was measured with Morisita's index. Clones found in cultured samples but undetected in the pre-culture repertoire of the corresponding donor were defined as low-abundance clones. In its TCRdb copy, this immuneACCESS table keeps in-frame sequences only and misses some clones. Where compared with another copy, unresolved V genes explain less than half of these, and the others have no known cause. The V and J calls and the clone size are those of that table, but D and trimming were determined from the DNA. The sample contains about 73,000 clones, about four fifths of them found a single time. Together, the top ten hold 1.6% of the sample.

This sample is part of a study of T cell repertoires and HLA-DP antigens (dated by TCRdb to 2017 to 2018). As for the study more broadly: An in vitro model of CD4+ T cell alloreactivity against allogeneic HLA-DP presented by transduced HeLa cells was used in the study. The two alloantigens modelled structurally similar versus dissimilar alloantigens, differing from self at one and over nine peptide-binding groove amino acids, respectively. The three donors, two male and one female, ranged from the 18-to-29 to the 60-to-69 age band. Average DNA input was roughly 220 ng for sorted CD137+CD4+ samples, compared with 900 to 1,500 ng for pre-culture CD4+ samples.

General findings and caveats noted by the study authors: The study was limited by having only three donors, by relying on a non-physiological HeLa antigen-presenting system, and by using total CD4+ responder cells. Clonality of sorted CD137+ cells was similar against both alloantigens (around 0.41) and much higher than in pre-culture samples (roughly 0.04). Clones undetected before culture had an average cumulative frequency of approximately 36% against one allele versus around 51% against the other. The naive and memory CD4+ repertoires were not analysed as separate populations.

The receptor chain draws on TRBV12-5 and TRBJ2-3; TRBD2 is a weak D gene call, 6 bases matching. The receptor comes from a man aged 55 to 69 in good health and CMV-seronegative. Sequencing used CD4+ T cells from PBMCs. The DNA reads TGTGCTAGTGGATCTACCGGGACTCCCGATGCAGATACGCAGTATTTT. Its protein product is CASGSTGTPDADTQYF.